One sample yielded the 6 T cell receptor beta chains listed below, sequenced in a study of CD8 T cells in Susac syndrome. cDNA came from approximately 0.5 to 1 ug RNA primed by random hexamers. In TCRdb, the immunoSEQ multiplex PCR reads were re-called with MiXCR into one record per CDR3 protein. The table shows under 70,000 distinct CDR3 sequences, with around nine tenths occurring only once. The specimen sequenced was CD8+ T cells from PBMCs. These receptors were obtained from a human donor in good health.

The V and J genes are TRBV4-2 and TRBJ2-3, with a weak D call TRBD2 (5 bases). The ends were cut back, 4 bases at V and 0 bases at J, with 20 bases in the middle. This CDR3 spans 18 amino acids. Germline loops: CDR1 LGHNA, CDR2 YNFKEQ. The CDR3 coding sequence is TGTGCCAGCAGCCTCCTCGACGGACTCTCCAGGAGCACAGATACGCAGTATTTT. This sequence encodes CASSLLDGLSRSTDTQYF.

The chain joins TRBV5-1 to TRBJ2-2; TRBD1 aligns across 9 bases. This CDR3 comprises 16 residues. V was pared by 7 bases and J by 6 bases, with 13 bases of the junction left unmatched. From germline, CDR1 is SGHRS and CDR2 YFSETQ. Here the CDR3 DNA reads TGCGCCAGCCGGGACAGGGAAAAAGGAATCCCCGGGGAGCTGTTTTTT. This encodes CASRDREKGIPGELFF. Supplemented by reference TRBV5-1 and TRBJ2-2, the full variable domain reads KAGVTQTPRYLIKTRGQQVTLSCSPISGHRSVSWYQQTPGQGLQFLFEYFSETQRNKGNFPGRFSGRQFSNSRSEMNVSTLELGDSALYLCASRDREKGIPGELFFGEGSRLTVL.

V usage is TRBV12-3 or TRBV12-4 and J usage is TRBJ2-5; 7 nucleotides line up with TRBD1. V was clipped by 2 bases and J by 3 bases; unmatched bases: 0. The length of the CDR3 is 13 residues. For the CDR3, the DNA is TGTGCCAGCAGTTTACAGGGGGAAGAGACCCAGTACTTC. The encoded protein is CASSLQGEETQYF.

This chain connects TRBV7-2 to TRBJ2-2; 12 bases are shared with TRBD2. V was clipped by 2 bases and J by 5 bases; unmatched bases: 0. The CDR3 is 15 residues long. Germline lookup yields CDR1 SGHTA and CDR2 FQGNSA. CDR3: CASSLLAGGTGELFF. The CDR3 DNA reads TGTGCCAGCAGCTTACTAGCGGGGGGGACCGGGGAGCTGTTTTTT.

CDR3 DNA: TGCAGCGTTGGTTCAGAAGCCTATGGCTACACCTTC. Protein: CSVGSEAYGYTF. The chain uses TRBV29-1 and TRBJ1-2; D is ambiguous. The V gene's germline CDR1 is SQVTM and CDR2 ANQGSEA. The V gene lost 4 bases and the J gene lost 4 bases, with 10 bases spanning the gap. The CDR3 length is 12 residues.

The chain joins TRBV12-5 to TRBJ2-1; 7 bases are shared with TRBD2. CDR1 is LGHNT, CDR2 FRNRAP, per germline. Germline trimming cut 5 bases from V and 9 bases from J; bases unmatched to any gene: 1. The CDR3 has 11 amino acids. DNA for the CDR3: TGTGCTAGTGGTCCGGGGGGTGAGCAGTTCTTC. Translation gives CASGPGGEQFF.